The clone carrying this TCR beta chain has just a few counts. Its antigen is currently unknown. These data come from a study of T cell repertoires in cytomegalovirus infection. Turning to the study itself: Matching HLA type and CMV infection were both indicated by public TCR beta signatures. The study, taken as a whole, reports: Carriers of CMV and the relevant HLA type were discriminated by public TCR beta frequency. HLA-C-restricted CMV-specific TCR beta clonotypes prevailed in the ex vivo response.

A single record per CDR3 protein comes from TCRdb applying MiXCR to the reads. The sample records about 180,000 distinct CDR3 sequences, 14% being singletons. Sequencing was carried out using PBMCs. The receptor was derived from a human donor in good health (CMV status not recorded). Some clones in this sample may be carry-over from other donors' samples.

CDR3 DNA sequence: TGTGCCACCAGCAGGGACGGTTATGGCTACACCTTC. This sequence encodes CATSRDGYGYTF. The chain joins TRBV15 to TRBJ1-2; D unresolved. Germline CDR1 LNHNV, CDR2 YYDKDF (reference sequence). The CDR3 is 12 amino acids. The V end lost 3 bases, the J end lost 5 bases, and 7 bases lay between the germline ends.